Listed here is a single T cell receptor beta chain. RNA totalling about 0.5 to 1 ug underwent reverse transcription with random hexamers. TCRdb re-called the immunoSEQ multiplex PCR reads with MiXCR, one entry per CDR3 protein. In the table there are about 140,000 distinct CDR3 sequences, roughly 94% of which are singletons. This specimen belongs to a study of CD8 T cells in Susac syndrome. This CDR3 spans 13 amino acids. In germline, CDR1 is SQVTM, CDR2 ANQGSEA. V lost 8 bases to trimming and J lost 1 base, with 14 bases between them. J is TRBJ1-1 and V is TRBV29-1, with D possibly TRBD1 on 6 matching bases. The sequenced sample consisted of CD4+ T cells from PBMCs. This receptor was identified in a human donor in good health. The CDR3 DNA reads as TGCAGCATTACAGGGCATGGGAACACTGAAGCTTTCTTT. Protein: CSITGHGNTEAFF.